Below, one TCR beta chain is given with its context. A junction end diverges from the germline sequence, so it may reflect a read error. This entry is derived from a study of T cell responses to AZD1222 COVID-19 vaccine. Germline lookup yields CDR1 DFQATT and CDR2 SNEGSKA (reference sequence). This CDR3 is 11 amino acids long. Data came from immunoSEQ multiplex PCR; TCRdb stores just in-frame clones and leaves some out. Here the sample spans 130,000 or so clones, just over 90% being singletons. The TCR originated in an adult in good health. The specimen comprised peripheral blood, sampled on day 0 of AZD1222 vaccination. The rearrangement uses TRBV20-1 and TRBJ1-6; no firm D call. CDR3 sequence: CSASNSLTSDF. As DNA, the CDR3 is TGCAGTGCTAGCAACAGCTTAACTAGTGACTTT.